A selection of T cell receptor beta chains follows, all from one sample in a study of T cell changes during pregnancy in multiple sclerosis. The assay was immunoSEQ multiplex PCR, and TCRdb's table has in-frame clones only and misses some. The table lists around 110,000 clones, roughly 90% of them singletons. The sequencing used peripheral blood, collected after pregnancy. The receptor set was obtained from a female donor with multiple sclerosis, enrolled in a pregnancy study. The CDR3 runs from the conserved cysteine through the conserved F or W. Each record gives: J gene, V gene, D gene, clone size, CDR3 length, CDR3 DNA, CDR3 protein. D genes are given only for firm matches. The size of a clone is reported for some rows only, either as once, few or many, or as a class for expanded clones.

>TRBJ2-1|TRBV15|TRBD2|once|18
TGTGCCACCAGCAGAGATTTCCGGACTAGCGGGAGGGCCAATGAGCAGTTCTTC
CATSRDFRTSGRANEQFF
>TRBJ1-1|TRBV18|NA|NA|15
TGTGCCAGCTCACCCCGACAGACCATGGGCACTGAAGCTTTCTTT
CASSPRQTMGTEAFF
>TRBJ2-3|TRBV5-4|NA|NA|15
TGTGCCAGCAGCCCGGAGGCAGGTGGGGCAGATACGCAGTATTTT
CASSPEAGGADTQYF
>TRBJ2-1|TRBV5-1|TRBD2|NA|15
TGCGCCAGCAATAGCGGGGGCCTCTCCTACAATGAGCAGTTCTTC
CASNSGGLSYNEQFF
>TRBJ2-2|TRBV5-1|NA|NA|16
TGCGCCAGCAGCTGGTCCCCCGGAGTGAACACCGGGGAGCTGTTTTTT
CASSWSPGVNTGELFF
>TRBJ1-5|TRBV19|NA|NA|18
TGTGCCAGTAGTCAACGTCTACTAATACTGTATAGCAATCAGCCCCAGCATTTT
CASSQRLLILYSNQPQHF
>TRBJ1-1|TRBV10-3|NA|NA|13
TGTGCCATCAGTGCGACAGTGAACACTGAAGCTTTCTTT
CAISATVNTEAFF
>TRBJ2-1|TRBV19|TRBD2|NA|18
TGTGCCAGTAGCCTCGGACTAGCGGGGGGTCAATCCTACAATGAGCAGTTCTTC
CASSLGLAGGQSYNEQFF
>TRBJ1-3|TRBV2|NA|NA|15
TGTGCCAGCAGTGAAAGACAGCTCTCGGGAAACACCATATATTTT
CASSERQLSGNTIYF
>TRBJ1-6|TRBV5-1|TRBD1|NA|18
TGCGCCAGCAGCTCGCATTCACAGGGGCCTCGTGATAATTCACCCCTCCACTTT
CASSSHSQGPRDNSPLHF
>TRBJ1-3|TRBV7-7|TRBD1|NA|16
TGTGCCAGCAGCTTAAGACAGGGGTACTCTGGAAACACCATATATTTT
CASSLRQGYSGNTIYF
>TRBJ2-7|TRBV27|TRBD2|NA|14
TGTGCCAGCGCAGCGGGAGGTTCCGACTACGAGCAGTACTTC
CASAAGGSDYEQYF
>TRBJ1-1|TRBV28|NA|NA|15
TGTGCCAGCAGCGGCAGGGTAGGGATGAACACTGAAGCTTTCTTT
CASSGRVGMNTEAFF
>TRBJ2-1|TRBV10-3|TRBD2|NA|16
TGTGCCATCAGTGAGCAAATAGCGGGGGGGCTAGATGAGCAGTTCTTC
CAISEQIAGGLDEQFF
>TRBJ2-2|TRBV5-1|NA|NA|15
TGCGCCAGCAGCCGGCCGGGACAACGGACCGAGGAGCTGTTTTTT
CASSRPGQRTEELFF
>TRBJ2-2|TRBV28|NA|NA|12
TGTGCCAGCCGTTCTACTACCGGGGAGCTGTTTTTT
CASRSTTGELFF
>TRBJ2-7|TRBV10-1|TRBD2|NA|15
TGCGCCAGCAGTTTGGGACTAGCGGGACCCAACGAGCAGTACTTC
CASSLGLAGPNEQYF
>TRBJ1-1|TRBV30|TRBD1|NA|14
TGTGCCTGGAGTTTGACAGGGCGGAACACTGAAGCTTTCTTT
CAWSLTGRNTEAFF
>TRBJ1-2|TRBV30|TRBD1|NA|16
TGTGCCGGCACCGGGACCAGGGGGGTTTCGGACTATGGCTACACCTTC
CAGTGTRGVSDYGYTF
>TRBJ2-3|TRBV30|TRBD2|NA|15
TGTGCCTGGAGTTTCCAGCGGGGGGGGCCAGATACGCAGTATTTT
CAWSFQRGGPDTQYF
>TRBJ1-1|TRBV29-1|NA|NA|13
TGCAGCGTCAAAGGGTTGGGGGGTAGCTCAGCTTTCTTT
CSVKGLGGSSAFF
>TRBJ2-2|TRBV5-6|NA|NA|15
TGTGCCAGCAGCCCCCTTTCAGGGGAATTGGTGGAGCTGTTTTTT
CASSPLSGELVELFF
>TRBJ2-5|TRBV5-6|NA|NA|15
TGTGCCAGCAGCTCTCCGGGTCCCCCCGGAGAGACCCAGTACTTC
CASSSPGPPGETQYF
>TRBJ1-1|TRBV5-1|NA|few|14
TGCGCCAGCAGCCGGGAGTACATGAACACTGAAGCTTTCTTT
CASSREYMNTEAFF
>TRBJ1-1|TRBV28|TRBD1|NA|15
TGTGCCAGCAGGAAACTACAGGGGGAGAACACTGAAGCTTTCTTT
CASRKLQGENTEAFF
>TRBJ2-5|TRBV18|NA|NA|15
TGTGCCAGCTCACCTGATCGGAGGGCCCAAGAGACCCAGTACTTC
CASSPDRRAQETQYF
>TRBJ1-6|TRBV2|NA|NA|15
TGTGCCACCCAGGGGAGTAGGACAGCCCATTCACCCCTCCACTTT
CATQGSRTAHSPLHF
>TRBJ1-5|TRBV6-1|TRBD1|NA|16
TGTGCCAGCAGTGGATCAGGGGGCTGGAACAATCAGCCCCAGCATTTT
CASSGSGGWNNQPQHF
>TRBJ2-7|TRBV28|TRBD2|NA|13
TGTGCCAGCAGGACTAGCGGATCCTACGAGCAGTACTTC
CASRTSGSYEQYF
>TRBJ1-4|TRBV7-9|NA|NA|19
TGTGCCAGCAGCTGGGCGTCAGGACTCCGACAAGCAACTAATGAAAAACTGTTTTTT
CASSWASGLRQATNEKLFF
>TRBJ2-2|TRBV30|NA|NA|14
TGTGCCTGGAGCCACAGGGCGAACACCGGGGAGCTGTTTTTT
CAWSHRANTGELFF
>TRBJ2-5|TRBV5-4|NA|once|14
TGTGCCAGCAGCTTAACAGGGAAACAAGAGACCCAGTACTTC
CASSLTGKQETQYF
>TRBJ1-1|TRBV7-3|TRBD1|NA|15
TGTGCCAGCAGCTTAACGCGTACAGGGGTCACTGAAGCTTTCTTT
CASSLTRTGVTEAFF
>TRBJ2-7|TRBV10-2|NA|NA|15
TGCGCCAGCCAAGGACTAGGGGGGAGAACCTACGAGCAGTACTTC
CASQGLGGRTYEQYF
>TRBJ2-7|TRBV4-1|TRBD2|NA|14
TGCGCCAGCAGCCTGGGACTAGCGGGGTACGAGCAGTACTTC
CASSLGLAGYEQYF
>TRBJ2-3|TRBV7-2|TRBD2|NA|17
TGTGCCAGCAGCTTGGCGTCTAGCGGGGGGGCCCGAGATACGCAGTATTTT
CASSLASSGGARDTQYF
>TRBJ2-3|TRBV7-8|TRBD1|NA|15
TGTGCCAGCAGGATCCAGGGGGCCTCCGTAGATACGCAGTATTTT
CASRIQGASVDTQYF
>TRBJ2-1|TRBV29-1|TRBD1|NA|13
TGCAGCGTTGTCGGGACAGCTCAAAGTGAGCAGTTCTTC
CSVVGTAQSEQFF
>TRBJ1-5|TRBV5-6|NA|NA|14
TGTGCCAGCAGCTGGGGGGGGGCGGCTCAGCCCCAGCATTTT
CASSWGGAAQPQHF
>TRBJ2-7|TRBV5-1|TRBD2|NA|15
TGCGCCAGCAGCCCTGGACTAGCGGGGGCCTACGAGCAGTACTTC
CASSPGLAGAYEQYF